These 20 T cell receptor beta chains were sequenced from one sample in a study of tumor-infiltrating lymphocytes in oesophageal squamous cell carcinoma. MiXCR, applied by TCRdb to the PCR reads, yields one record per CDR3 protein. The table has 9,000 or so distinct CDR3 sequences, 60% to 70% seen once; the top ten hold about a third. Sequenced sample: esophageal tumor tissue. The receptors here all came from a female donor with esophageal squamous cell carcinoma.

This clonotype was seen a few times. The chain couples TRBV7-3 to TRBJ2-5; 9 bases align to TRBD1. The CDR3 has 19 amino acids. Looked up from germline, CDR1 is SGHTA and CDR2 is FQGTGA. V trimming: 5 bases; J trimming: 1 base; junction bases outside the gene matches: 17. The CDR3 coding sequence is TGTGCCAGCAGCCCCCCAAGACCGGGACAGGGCAGCCCCCAAGAGACCCAGTACTTC. Its translation is CASSPPRPGQGSPQETQYF. Drawing the rest from reference TRBV7-3 and TRBJ2-5, the complete variable domain is GAGVSQTPSNKVTEKGKYVELRCDPISGHTALYWYRQSLGQGPEFLIYFQGTGAADDSGLPNDRFFAVRPEGSVSTLKIQRTERGDSAVYLCASSPPRPGQGSPQETQYFGPGTRLLVL.

In DNA, the CDR3 is TGTGCCAGCAGCTACCTAGCGGGAGGGGTCCAAGAGACCCAGTACTTC. The encoded protein is CASSYLAGGVQETQYF. This chain uses TRBV7-4 with TRBJ2-1, with 12 bases lining up with TRBD2. The DNA matches TRBJ2-5 better at its end, which makes the J call doubtful. This CDR3 region has 16 residues. Germline assignment: CDR1 SGHVT and CDR2 SQSDAQ.

This clonotype ranks as medium-sized. The chain has TRBV14 and TRBJ2-7, with D unclear. Germline values: CDR1 SGHDN, CDR2 FVKESK. The CDR3 has 11 amino acids. Between the trimmed V and J ends, which lost 4 bases and 4 bases, there was a span of 5 bases. The CDR3 loop reads CASSLGYEQYF. The CDR3 coding sequence is TGTGCCAGCAGCCTAGGTTACGAGCAGTACTTC. The complete variable domain, with remaining parts taken from reference TRBV14 and TRBJ2-7, reads EAGVTQFPSHSVIEKGQTVTLRCDPISGHDNLYWYRRVMGKEIKFLLHFVKESKQDESGMPNNRFLAERTGGTYSTLKVQPAELEDSGVYFCASSLGYEQYFGPGTRLTVT.

The V gene is TRBV12-3 or TRBV12-4, the J gene TRBJ2-1; no definite D call. Between the trimmed V and J ends, which lost 6 bases and 3 bases, there was a span of 9 bases. CDR3 length equals 13 residues. The CDR3 here is CASRKDNYNEQFF. For the CDR3, the DNA is TGTGCCAGCAGGAAAGACAACTACAATGAGCAGTTCTTC.

The chain carries TRBV27 and TRBJ2-3, with TRBD2 identical over 7 bases. There are 14 residues in the CDR3. Germline V gives CDR1 MNHEY, CDR2 SMNVEV (reference sequence). J lost 12 bases, V lost 2 bases, and 11 bases had no gene match. The CDR3 nucleotides are TGTGCCAGCAGTTTAGGGGGGGGGAGGACCAAACAGTATTTT. Its translation: CASSLGGGRTKQYF.

This clonotype has just a few counts. The chain is built from TRBV7-2 and TRBJ2-4; 11 nucleotides line up with TRBD2. The better agreement between TRBJ2-7 and the DNA end casts doubt on the J call. CDR1 and CDR2 (germline): SGHTA, FQGNSA. CDR3 size: 15 residues. CDR3 nucleotide sequence: TGTGCCAGCAGCTCTACTAGCGGGAGTCCCTACGAGCAGTACTTC. It yields the protein CASSSTSGSPYEQYF.

The chain employs TRBV6-6 and TRBJ1-1; 7 bases are a match to TRBD1. The end of the DNA aligns better with TRBJ1-6, so the J call may be wrong. The V gene's germline CDR1 is MNHNY and CDR2 SVGAGI (reference sequence). This CDR3 has 15 residues. The CDR3 loop is CASSYWTGRFSPLHF. CDR3 DNA sequence: TGTGCCAGCAGTTACTGGACAGGAAGGTTCTCACCCCTCCACTTT.

This clonotype is medium-sized (0.01 to 0.1%) by share. The rearrangement links TRBV2 to TRBJ2-1; 10 bases line up with TRBD2. CDR1 is SNHLY, CDR2 FYNNEI, per germline. The ends lost 8 bases at V and 5 bases at J; junction bases unmatched: 12. This CDR3 spans 16 amino acids. DNA for the CDR3: TGTGCCAGCGCGGAGTTGCGCCTAGCGGGAGACAATGAGCAGTTCTTC. Protein product: CASAELRLAGDNEQFF.

J is TRBJ2-7 and V is TRBV7-3; no definite D call. CDR1 is SGHTA and CDR2 is FQGTGA in the germline V gene. Trimming took off 0 bases at V and 4 bases at J, with 13 bases between the two ends. There are 15 residues in the CDR3. CDR3 bases: TGTGCCAGCAGCTTAACGGCAGCACCCTCTTACGAGCAGTACTTC. This encodes CASSLTAAPSYEQYF. Variable domain in full (rest from reference TRBV7-3 and TRBJ2-7): GAGVSQTPSNKVTEKGKYVELRCDPISGHTALYWYRQSLGQGPEFLIYFQGTGAADDSGLPNDRFFAVRPEGSVSTLKIQRTERGDSAVYLCASSLTAAPSYEQYFGPGTRLTVT.

In this sample, this clonotype turned up a few times. The V gene is TRBV7-3, the J gene TRBJ2-1; 9 bases are shared with TRBD2. Germline V gene data show CDR1 as SGHTA and CDR2 as FQGTGA. The CDR3 contains 15 residues. The junction had 10 bases not matched to a gene; V was cut back by 5 bases and J by 8 bases. The CDR3 here is CASSLSGRYKDEQFF. CDR3 in DNA: TGTGCCAGCAGCCTAAGCGGGAGGTATAAGGATGAGCAGTTCTTC.

This chain joins TRBV7-2 and TRBJ2-5; the D gene is possibly TRBD1 (5 bases). V was shortened by 4 bases and J by 2 bases, with 11 bases between the two germline ends. This CDR3 has 14 amino acids. The V gene's germline CDR1 is SGHTA and CDR2 FQGNSA. CDR3 in DNA: TGTGCCAGCAGCTGGGGCTTACCTCAAGAGACCCAGTACTTC. Translating gives CASSWGLPQETQYF.

Comment on this clonotype: Possible read error: a much larger clone is one base away. The chain carries TRBV7-3 and TRBJ2-7; 8 bases agree with TRBD2. J was trimmed by 7 bases and V by 0 bases; bases with no gene match: 11. In germline, CDR1 is SGHTA, CDR2 FQGTGA. This CDR3 comprises 16 residues. CDR3 amino acids: CASSLTWLAGYNEQYF. CDR3 nucleotide sequence: TGTGCCAGCAGCTTAACGTGGCTAGCGGGCTACAATGAGCAGTACTTC. Combining the CDR3 with reference TRBV7-3 and TRBJ2-7 gives the whole variable domain GAGVSQTPSNKVTEKGKYVELRCDPISGHTALYWYRQSLGQGPEFLIYFQGTGAADDSGLPNDRFFAVRPEGSVSTLKIQRTERGDSAVYLCASSLTWLAGYNEQYFGPGTRLTVT.

The V gene is TRBV6-2 or TRBV6-3, the J gene TRBJ2-6, with D perhaps matching TRBD2 (5 bases). Germline assignment: CDR1 MNHEY and CDR2 SVGEGT. Trimming pared 2 bases from V and 3 bases from J, leaving 8 bases between. CDR3 length: 15 residues. CDR3 protein: CASSYVGVGANVLTF. CDR3 coding DNA: TGTGCCAGCAGTTACGTCGGGGTTGGGGCCAACGTCCTGACTTTC.

This clonotype was detected a few times. This chain uses TRBV11-2 with TRBJ2-5; D ambiguous. The last part of the DNA fits TRBJ2-1 better; the J call may be wrong. The CDR3 has 15 residues. Germline CDR1 reads SGHAT; CDR2 reads FQNNGV. The CDR3 reads CASSQGLTQQETQFF. The CDR3 coding sequence is TGTGCCAGCAGCCAAGGCTTGACGCAACAAGAGACCCAGTTCTTC.

The chain joins TRBV7-3 to TRBJ2-6; possibly TRBD1 or TRBD2 for D (5 bases each). Gene TRBJ2-7 matches the end of the DNA better, so the J call may be wrong. This CDR3 is 15 amino acids long. Germline lookup yields CDR1 SGHTA and CDR2 FQGTGA. CDR3 amino acids: CASRLTGTFYGEQYF. In DNA, the CDR3 is TGTGCCAGCAGGCTTACCGGGACGTTTTACGGCGAGCAGTACTTC.

The chain uses TRBV7-9 and TRBJ1-4, with D unresolved. The CDR3 runs to 13 residues. Per the germline V gene, CDR1 is SEHNR and CDR2 is FQNEAQ (reference sequence). V was shortened by 5 bases and J by 8 bases, with 12 bases between the two germline ends. The CDR3 region has the DNA TGTGCCAGCAGCGGAGACCCGGGGGAAAAACTGTTTTTT. Its protein is CASSGDPGEKLFF.

This clonotype was seen just once. The chain uses TRBV7-2 and TRBJ2-7; no clear D gene. The CDR3 sequence is 14 residues long. With 5 bases removed from V and 0 bases from J, the gap between germline ends came to 11 bases. Germline V gene lookup returns CDR1 SGHTA and CDR2 FQGNSA. CDR3 nucleotides: TGTGCCAGCAGCCCCCGACGTGACTCCTACGAGCAGTACTTC. It codes for CASSPRRDSYEQYF.

This clonotype was counted a few times. As DNA, the CDR3 is TGTGCCAGCACAGGGTCCTCAGATCAAGAGACCCAGTACTTC. It yields the protein CASTGSSDQETQYF. The chain joins TRBV12-3 or TRBV12-4 to TRBJ2-5, with D perhaps TRBD1 (5 bases). The CDR3 runs 14 residues. V lost 7 bases and J lost 2, with 14 bases in between.

The rearrangement joins TRBV7-3 to TRBJ2-3, with 11 bases lining up with TRBD1. The germline V gene has CDR1 SGHTA and CDR2 FQGTGA. There are 16 residues in the CDR3. V gave up 5 bases and J gave up 4 bases; unmatched junction bases: 8. This chain's CDR3 is CASSVTGTGGSDTQYF. The CDR3 DNA reads TGTGCCAGCAGCGTGACCGGGACAGGGGGTTCAGATACGCAGTATTTT.

The V call is TRBV7-2, the J call TRBJ2-5, with 11 bases identical to TRBD2. The germline gives CDR1 SGHTA, CDR2 FQGNSA. The ends lost 0 bases at V and 4 bases at J; junction bases unmatched: 1. The CDR3 is 15 amino acids. CDR3 loop: CASSLATSGGETQYF. CDR3 sequence (DNA): TGTGCCAGCAGCTTAGCAACTAGCGGGGGAGAGACCCAGTACTTC.